This T cell receptor (beta chain) was documented in a study of vaccination effects on CD4 cells after COVID-19. Study-level points and caveats: Marked contraction was observed in infection-induced and vaccine-induced clones late after vaccination.

Only in-frame clones appear in the TCRdb table, and some are missing; sequencing was by immunoSEQ multiplex PCR. The table has over 20,000 clones, over 70% seen once. Before sequencing took place, the ViraFEST assay used viral peptide pools to expand antigen-specific CD4+ T cells. An approximately ten-day culture period preceded the isolation of CD4+ T cells. Each vaccine recipient was nucleocapsid antibody negative and had no prior SARS-CoV-2 infection. Germline loops: CDR1 SGHRS, CDR2 YFSETQ. The CDR3 has 15 amino acids. Trimming removed 0 bases from V and 2 bases from J; junction bases left unmatched: 1. This clone was seen more than once but under ten times. Antigen: not known.

The chain joins TRBV5-1 to TRBJ2-3, with TRBD2 identical over 9 bases. The sample was CD4+ T cells from PBMCs cultured with HCoV-229E spike peptides, taken before COVID-19 vaccination. The receptor was derived from a human donor who received a COVID-19 vaccine. CDR3 amino acids: CASSLGGRVTDTQYF. CDR3 coding DNA: TGCGCCAGCAGCTTGGGCGGGAGGGTCACAGATACGCAGTATTTT.